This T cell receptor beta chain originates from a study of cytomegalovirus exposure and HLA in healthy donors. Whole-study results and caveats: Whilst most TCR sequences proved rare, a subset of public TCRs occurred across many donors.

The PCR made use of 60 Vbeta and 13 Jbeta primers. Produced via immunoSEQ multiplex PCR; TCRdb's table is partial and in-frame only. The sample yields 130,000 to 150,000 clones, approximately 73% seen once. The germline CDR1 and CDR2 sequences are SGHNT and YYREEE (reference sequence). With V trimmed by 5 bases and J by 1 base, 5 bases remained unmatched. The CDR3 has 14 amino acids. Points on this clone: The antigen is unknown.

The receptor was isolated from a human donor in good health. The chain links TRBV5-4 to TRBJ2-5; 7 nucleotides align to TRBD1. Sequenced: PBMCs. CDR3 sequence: CASRVTGLQETQYF. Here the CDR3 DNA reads TGTGCCAGCAGGGTGACAGGGCTCCAAGAGACCCAGTACTTC.